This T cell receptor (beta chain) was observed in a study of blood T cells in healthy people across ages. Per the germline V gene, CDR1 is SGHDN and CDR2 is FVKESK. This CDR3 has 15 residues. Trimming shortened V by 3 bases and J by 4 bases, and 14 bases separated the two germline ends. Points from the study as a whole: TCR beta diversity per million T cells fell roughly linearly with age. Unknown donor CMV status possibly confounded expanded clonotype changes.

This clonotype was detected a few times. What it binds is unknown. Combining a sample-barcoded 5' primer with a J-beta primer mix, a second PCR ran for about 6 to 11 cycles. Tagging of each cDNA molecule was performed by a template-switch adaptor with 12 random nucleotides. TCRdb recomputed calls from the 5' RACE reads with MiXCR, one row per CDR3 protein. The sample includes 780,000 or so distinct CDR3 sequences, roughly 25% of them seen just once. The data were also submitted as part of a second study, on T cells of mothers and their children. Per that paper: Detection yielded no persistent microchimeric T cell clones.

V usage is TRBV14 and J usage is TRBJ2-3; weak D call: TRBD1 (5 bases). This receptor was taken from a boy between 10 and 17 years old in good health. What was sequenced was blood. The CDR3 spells CASSHYRQGPDTQYF. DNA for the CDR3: TGTGCCAGCAGCCACTATCGTCAGGGCCCAGATACGCAGTATTTT. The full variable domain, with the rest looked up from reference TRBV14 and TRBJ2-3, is EAGVTQFPSHSVIEKGQTVTLRCDPISGHDNLYWYRRVMGKEIKFLLHFVKESKQDESGMPNNRFLAERTGGTYSTLKVQPAELEDSGVYFCASSHYRQGPDTQYFGPGTRLTVL.